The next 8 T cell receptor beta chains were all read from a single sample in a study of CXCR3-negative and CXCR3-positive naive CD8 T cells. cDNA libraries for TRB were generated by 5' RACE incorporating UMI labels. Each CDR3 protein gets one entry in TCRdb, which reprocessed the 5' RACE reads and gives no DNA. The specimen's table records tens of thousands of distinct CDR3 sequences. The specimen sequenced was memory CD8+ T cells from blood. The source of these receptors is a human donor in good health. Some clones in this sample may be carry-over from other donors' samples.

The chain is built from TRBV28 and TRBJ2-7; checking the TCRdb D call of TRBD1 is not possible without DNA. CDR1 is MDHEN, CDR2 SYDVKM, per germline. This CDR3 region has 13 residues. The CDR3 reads CASRFSGTIEQYF.

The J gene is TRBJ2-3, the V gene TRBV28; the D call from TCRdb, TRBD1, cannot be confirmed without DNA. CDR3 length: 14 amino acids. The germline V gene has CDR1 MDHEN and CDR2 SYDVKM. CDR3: CASSFFTGADTQYF. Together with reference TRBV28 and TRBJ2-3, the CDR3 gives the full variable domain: DVKVTQSSRYLVKRTGEKVFLECVQDMDHENMFWYRQDPGLGLRLIYFSYDVKMKEKGDIPEGYSVSREKKERFSLILESASTNQTSMYLCASSFFTGADTQYFGPGTRLTVL.

The CDR3 spells CASSAGDGNEQFF. The chain is built from TRBV9 and TRBJ2-1. Germline V gene sequence: CDR1 SGDLS, CDR2 YYNGEE. The CDR3 has 13 amino acids.

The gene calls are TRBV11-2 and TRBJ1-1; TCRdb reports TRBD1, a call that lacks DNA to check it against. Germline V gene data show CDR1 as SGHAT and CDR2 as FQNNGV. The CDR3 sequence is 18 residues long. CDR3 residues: CASSALEPLWTGNTEAFF.

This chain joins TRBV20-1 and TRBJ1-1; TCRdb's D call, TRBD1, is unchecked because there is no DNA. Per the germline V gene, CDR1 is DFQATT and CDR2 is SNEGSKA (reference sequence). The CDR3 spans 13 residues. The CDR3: CSARDLGGTEAFF.

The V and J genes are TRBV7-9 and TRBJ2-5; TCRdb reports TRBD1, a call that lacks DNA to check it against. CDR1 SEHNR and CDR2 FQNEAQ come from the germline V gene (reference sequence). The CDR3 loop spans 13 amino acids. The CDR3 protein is CASSYGGLETQYF.

This CDR3 is CASSPLSAGTNGRGLFF. J is TRBJ2-2 and V is TRBV7-3; TCRdb returns TRBD2, unconfirmable since there is no DNA. Per the germline V gene, CDR1 is SGHTA and CDR2 is FQGTGA. CDR3 length: 17 amino acids.

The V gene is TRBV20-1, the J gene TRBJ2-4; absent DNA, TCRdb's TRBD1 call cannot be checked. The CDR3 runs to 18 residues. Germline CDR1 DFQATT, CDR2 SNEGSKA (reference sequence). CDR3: CSARDFRTEDYSPDIQYF.